One sample yielded the 23 T cell receptor beta chains listed below, sequenced in a study of blood T cell repertoires in COVID-19. Method: immunoSEQ multiplex PCR; TCRdb's copy keeps in-frame clones and lacks some. The table has around 46,000 clones, over 75% seen once. The sequenced sample was peripheral blood. The receptors were sampled from a human donor in a cohort sampled during active COVID-19. The donor label of this sample is uncertain.

The chain links TRBV6-2 or TRBV6-3 to TRBJ1-3, with D maybe TRBD1 (5 bases). Trimming left V 2 bases short and J 0 bases short, with 8 bases between. The CDR3 is 15 amino acids. Germline lookup yields CDR1 MNHEY and CDR2 SVGEGT. The CDR3 DNA follows: TGTGCCAGCAGTTACGGACACTACTCTGGAAACACCATATATTTT. It codes for CASSYGHYSGNTIYF.

The V gene is TRBV3-1 (or the pseudogene TRBV3-2), the J gene TRBJ2-3; 9 bases map to TRBD1. V shed 4 bases, J shed 3 bases, and the junction held 8 bases outside the gene matches. Germline values: CDR1 LGHDT, CDR2 YNNKEL (reference sequence). CDR3 length: 16 residues. The CDR3 sequence: CASSPGQGWSTDTQYF. CDR3 DNA: TGTGCCAGCAGCCCAGGACAGGGGTGGAGTACAGATACGCAGTATTTT.

The J gene is TRBJ2-7, the V gene TRBV6-4; no definite D call. The CDR3 consists of 16 residues. The germline V gene has CDR1 MRHNA and CDR2 SNTAGT. Trimming took 0 bases from V and 2 from J, leaving 14 bases between them. CDR3 protein: CASSDSSPRHPYEQYF. CDR3 DNA: TGTGCCAGCAGTGACTCGAGCCCTCGCCACCCCTACGAGCAGTACTTC.

This clone was detected a few times. The gene calls are TRBV9 and TRBJ2-3; a possible D gene is TRBD1 (6 bases). Trimming left V 4 bases short and J 3 bases short, with 27 bases between. The CDR3 is made up of 19 amino acids. In germline, CDR1 is SGDLS, CDR2 YYNGEE. The CDR3 DNA sequence: TGTGCCAGCAGCCAACAGGGAAATATCTTAACTATGCGTACAGATACGCAGTATTTT. This gives the protein CASSQQGNILTMRTDTQYF.

The chain employs TRBV7-2 and TRBJ2-3; 8 bases match TRBD1. The length of the CDR3 is 14 residues. CDR1 and CDR2 from the germline V gene are SGHTA and FQGNSA. V lost 5 bases and J lost 7; bases outside the gene matches: 8. The CDR3 here is CASSSGQGENTQYF. The CDR3 coding sequence is TGTGCCAGCAGCAGCGGACAGGGAGAAAATACGCAGTATTTT.

The rearrangement uses TRBV19 and TRBJ1-1; 7 bases match TRBD1. This CDR3 is built from 14 residues. Trimming at V came to 4 bases and at J to 0 bases, leaving 2 bases not matched to a gene. Per the germline V gene, CDR1 is LNHDA and CDR2 is SQIVND (reference sequence). The CDR3 sequence: CASSKTGVNTEAFF. The CDR3 nucleotides are TGTGCCAGTAGTAAAACAGGGGTGAACACTGAAGCTTTCTTT.

The DNA of the CDR3 is TGTGCCAGCAGTGAAGTAGCGGCGGATACGCAGTATTTT. Protein product: CASSEVAADTQYF. The V gene is TRBV2, the J gene TRBJ2-3; a weak D match, TRBD2 (6 bases). The CDR3 sequence is 13 residues long. Germline assignment: CDR1 SNHLY and CDR2 FYNNEI. The V and J ends lost 1 base and 6 bases respectively, with 8 bases between them.

This chain connects TRBV28 to TRBJ1-4, with 10 bases matching TRBD1. The germline gives CDR1 MDHEN, CDR2 SYDVKM. This CDR3 is 15 amino acids long. V dropped 3 bases and J dropped 7; count of bases not matched to a gene: 5. The CDR3 nucleotides read TGTGCCAGCAGTTTCCCGGACAGGGGGGCTGAAAAACTGTTTTTT. Translated: CASSFPDRGAEKLFF.

The chain is built from TRBV9 and TRBJ2-3; weak D call: TRBD1 (5 bases). CDR3 length: 15 amino acids. Trimming removed 2 bases from V and 0 bases from J, with 10 bases in between. Germline V CDR1 and CDR2: SGDLS, YYNGEE. The CDR3 sequence: CASSVWGSSTDTQYF. For the CDR3, the DNA is TGTGCCAGCAGCGTTTGGGGCTCGAGCACAGATACGCAGTATTTT.

In nucleotides, the CDR3 is TGTGCCAGCAGCCCCAGGAGCGGGGGGTACACAGATACGCAGTATTTT. Translation: CASSPRSGGYTDTQYF. This chain uses TRBV3-1 (or the pseudogene TRBV3-2) with TRBJ2-3; 9 nucleotides match TRBD2. The CDR3 is 16 amino acids. CDR1 and CDR2 from the germline V gene are LGHDT and YNNKEL (reference sequence). The V segment lost 4 bases and the J segment 2 bases; nucleotides outside the gene matches: 7.

The J gene is TRBJ1-2, the V gene TRBV19; D perhaps matches TRBD1 (6 bases). Germline CDR1 reads LNHDA; CDR2 reads SQIVND (reference sequence). The CDR3 is 14 amino acids. Trimming cost V 6 bases and J 0 bases, with 11 bases left between them. CDR3 coding DNA: TGTGCCAGTAGGACGCGACAGGCTAACTATGGCTACACCTTC. Its translation: CASRTRQANYGYTF.

V and J are TRBV12-3 or TRBV12-4 and TRBJ1-1; D is unclear. There are 13 residues in the CDR3. V lost 2 bases to trimming and J lost 1 base, with 5 bases between them. CDR3 DNA sequence: TGTGCCAGCAGTTTACTCCGGAACACTGAAGCTTTCTTT. Protein product: CASSLLRNTEAFF.

The rearrangement uses TRBV6-1 and TRBJ1-2; a weak D match, TRBD1 (5 bases). The CDR3 is 15 residues long. Germline loops: CDR1 MNHNS, CDR2 SASEGT. Between the trimmed V and J ends, which lost 1 base and 7 bases, there was a span of 16 bases. CDR3 residues: CASSEVTARYGGYTF. CDR3 nucleotide sequence: TGTGCCAGCAGTGAAGTGACAGCCAGATACGGTGGCTACACCTTC.

The chain joins TRBV27 to TRBJ1-2; D possibly corresponds to TRBD1 (5 bases). Germline loops: CDR1 MNHEY, CDR2 SMNVEV (reference sequence). Trimming shortened V by 6 bases and J by 0 bases, and 11 bases separated the two germline ends. The CDR3 spans 14 residues. The CDR3 DNA reads as TGTGCCAGCAGCAGGGATCAAGCTAACTATGGCTACACCTTC. Encoded protein: CASSRDQANYGYTF.

V and J are TRBV12-3 or TRBV12-4 and TRBJ1-2; D possibly corresponds to TRBD1 (6 bases). The germline V and J ends were trimmed by 8 bases and 8 bases, with 15 bases remaining between them. CDR3 length: 12 residues. The CDR3 nucleotides are TGTGCCAGCGGAACGGACAGCCTCGGCTACACCTTC. It translates to CASGTDSLGYTF.

This chain joins TRBV28 and TRBJ1-5; 7 bases are shared with TRBD1. V shed 4 bases, J shed 8 bases, and the junction held 11 bases outside the gene matches. The CDR3 length is 15 residues. CDR1 is MDHEN and CDR2 is SYDVKM in the germline V gene. The CDR3 DNA reads TGTGCCAGCAGTTCGACAGGGCAAGGGTTGAAGCCCCAGCATTTT. Translated: CASSSTGQGLKPQHF.

The rearrangement joins TRBV12-3 or TRBV12-4 to TRBJ1-5, with D maybe TRBD1 (5 bases). This CDR3 comprises 13 residues. V was cut by 3 bases and J by 2 bases, with 5 bases left in between. The CDR3 coding sequence is TGTGCCAGCAGTTTGACAGGCAATCAGCCCCAGCATTTT. Translation: CASSLTGNQPQHF.

This chain connects TRBV7-9 to TRBJ1-3; 11 bases are a match to TRBD1. The CDR3 is 19 residues long. Trimming took 5 bases from V and 0 from J; bases not matched to a gene: 12. CDR1 is SEHNR and CDR2 is FQNEAQ in the germline V gene (reference sequence). As DNA, the CDR3 is TGTGCCAGCAGCATACCTCCGGGACAGGGGGTACACTCTGGAAACACCATATATTTT. As protein: CASSIPPGQGVHSGNTIYF.

V gene TRBV6-1 combines with J gene TRBJ1-4, with 9 bases lining up with TRBD1. Germline V lookup: CDR1 MNHNS, CDR2 SASEGT. Trimming at V came to 1 base and at J to 7 bases, leaving 1 base not matched to a gene. CDR3 length: 14 amino acids. The CDR3 region has the DNA TGTGCCAGCAGTGAAGGGACAGGGGCTGAAAAACTGTTTTTT. This translates into CASSEGTGAEKLFF.

This clone has just one count. The chain's CDR3 is CASSQASKVYEQYF. CDR3 DNA: TGCGCCAGCAGCCAGGCAAGTAAAGTCTACGAGCAGTACTTC. The V call is TRBV4-1, the J call TRBJ2-7; D ambiguous. V lost 3 bases to trimming and J lost 3 bases, with 12 bases between them. This CDR3 region has 14 residues. The V gene's germline CDR1 is MGHRA and CDR2 YSYEKL.

As for this clone: Other nucleotide sequences from this sample produce the same CDR3. The chain recombines TRBV5-1 with TRBJ2-1; TRBD2 matches 8 bases. Germline trimming cut 3 bases from V and 7 bases from J; bases unmatched to any gene: 0. CDR3 length: 12 amino acids. Germline-derived CDR1 and CDR2 are SGHRS and YFSETQ. CDR3 coding DNA: TGCGCCAGCAGCTCGGGGGGGAATGAGCAGTTCTTC. Its protein is CASSSGGNEQFF. Drawing the rest from reference TRBV5-1 and TRBJ2-1, the complete variable domain is KAGVTQTPRYLIKTRGQQVTLSCSPISGHRSVSWYQQTPGQGLQFLFEYFSETQRNKGNFPGRFSGRQFSNSRSEMNVSTLELGDSALYLCASSSGGNEQFFGPGTRLTVL.

The chain links TRBV6-4 to TRBJ1-1, with a weak D call TRBD1 (5 bases). Between the trimmed V and J ends, which lost 4 bases and 0 bases, there was a span of 12 bases. Per the germline V gene, CDR1 is MRHNA and CDR2 is SNTAGT. This CDR3 contains 15 residues. The CDR3 is CASSGMDTLNTEAFF. For the CDR3, the DNA is TGTGCCAGCAGTGGGATGGACACCTTGAACACTGAAGCTTTCTTT.

This rearrangement joins TRBV28 to TRBJ2-3; D gene ambiguous. Trimming shortened V by 7 bases and J by 4 bases, and 6 bases separated the two germline ends. The germline gives CDR1 MDHEN, CDR2 SYDVKM. The length of the CDR3 is 11 residues. The CDR3: CASTDSDTQYF. The CDR3 coding sequence is TGTGCCAGCACTGACTCAGATACGCAGTATTTT.